The 32 T cell receptor beta chains presented below share a single source sample, sequenced in a study of blood T cells in healthy people across ages. A J-beta primer mix and a sample-barcoded 5' primer were used in a second PCR of roughly 6 to 11 cycles. TCRdb ran MiXCR on the 5' RACE reads and lists one entry per CDR3 protein. Of 1.8 million or so distinct CDR3 sequences in the sample, about two fifths were seen once. Sequenced sample: blood. These receptors were taken from a human donor in good health.

The J gene is TRBJ2-5, the V gene TRBV10-3; possible D gene TRBD1, 6 bases. There are 14 residues in the CDR3. Germline CDR1 is ENHRY and CDR2 is SYGVKD. V lost 6 bases and J 3 bases, leaving 14 bases between the germline ends. The CDR3 region has the DNA TGTGCCATCAGCTCCCGGGACAAAGAAGAGACCCAGTACTTC. Residues: CAISSRDKEETQYF.

The chain employs TRBV19 and TRBJ1-2; D is undetermined. V was clipped by 10 bases and J by 5 bases, with 17 bases between them. CDR1 is LNHDA and CDR2 is SQIVND in the germline V gene (reference sequence). The CDR3 is 13 residues long. CDR3: CATRVETGYGYTF. CDR3 DNA sequence: TGTGCCACCCGAGTTGAAACGGGGTATGGCTACACCTTC.

The sample holds many counts of this clonotype. The V and J genes are TRBV7-9 and TRBJ1-5; D gene ambiguous. The V and J ends lost 0 bases and 0 bases respectively, with 3 bases between them. Germline V CDR1 and CDR2: SEHNR, FQNEAQ (reference sequence). The CDR3 loop spans 14 amino acids. The CDR3 DNA reads TGTGCCAGCAGCTTAGCGGGTAGCAATCAGCCCCAGCATTTT. Translation: CASSLAGSNQPQHF.

This chain joins TRBV28 and TRBJ1-6; D gene ambiguous. With 6 bases removed from V and 8 bases from J, the gap between germline ends came to 11 bases. CDR1 is MDHEN and CDR2 is SYDVKM in the germline V gene. This CDR3 contains 13 residues. In DNA, the CDR3 is TGTGCCAGCAGCCTTCCCCAGTATTCACCCCTCCACTTT. As protein: CASSLPQYSPLHF. Complete variable domain (other parts from reference TRBV28 and TRBJ1-6): DVKVTQSSRYLVKRTGEKVFLECVQDMDHENMFWYRQDPGLGLRLIYFSYDVKMKEKGDIPEGYSVSREKKERFSLILESASTNQTSMYLCASSLPQYSPLHFGNGTRLTVT.

CDR3 nucleotide sequence: TGTGCCAGCAGCGTAGACCTGGTTTTTGATACGCAGTATTTT. Translation: CASSVDLVFDTQYF. The chain joins TRBV9 to TRBJ2-3; D unclear. With 0 bases removed from V and 6 bases from J, the gap between germline ends came to 11 bases. The CDR3 length is 14 residues. Per germline, CDR1 SGDLS and CDR2 YYNGEE.

This clonotype was seen a few times. The chain links TRBV11-2 to TRBJ2-7; D gene uncertain. The germline V gene encodes CDR1 SGHAT and CDR2 FQNNGV. V dropped 5 bases and J dropped 2 bases, with 16 bases sitting between them. The CDR3 runs to 15 residues. Here the CDR3 reads CASSQPRKTPYEQYF. The CDR3 DNA sequence: TGTGCCAGCAGCCAACCGCGGAAGACCCCCTACGAGCAGTACTTC.

This sequence joins TRBV15 and TRBJ1-2; no clear D. Germline CDR1 LNHNV, CDR2 YYDKDF (reference sequence). V lost 0 bases, J lost 2 bases, and 13 bases lay in between. The CDR3 has 16 residues. The CDR3 reads CATSRDHLSGNYGYTF. The CDR3 coding sequence is TGTGCCACCAGCAGAGATCATCTGAGTGGAAACTATGGCTACACCTTC.

This clonotype was counted a few times. The J gene is TRBJ1-4, the V gene TRBV7-2, with 11 positions matching TRBD1. The germline V gene encodes CDR1 SGHTA and CDR2 FQGNSA. J was trimmed by 8 bases and V by 3 bases; bases with no gene match: 5. The CDR3 totals 15 residues. The CDR3 here is CASSFGGTGGEKLFF. The DNA for the CDR3 is TGTGCCAGCAGCTTCGGGGGGACAGGGGGAGAAAAACTGTTTTTT.

The sample holds a few counts of this clonotype. The V gene is TRBV4-2, the J gene TRBJ2-2; a possible D gene is TRBD2 (6 bases). Germline V lookup: CDR1 LGHNA, CDR2 YNFKEQ. Between the trimmed V and J ends, which lost 0 bases and 3 bases, there was a span of 14 bases. The CDR3 loop spans 17 amino acids. The CDR3 bases are TGTGCCAGCAGCCAAGACGAAGGGCGGGGTTACACCGGGGAGCTGTTTTTT. It is translated as CASSQDEGRGYTGELFF.

The chain carries TRBV20-1 and TRBJ1-5; TRBD1 matches at 8 bases. Germline V gene sequence: CDR1 DFQATT, CDR2 SNEGSKA (reference sequence). The V segment lost 1 base and the J segment 2 bases; nucleotides outside the gene matches: 10. The CDR3 length is 17 residues. CDR3 in DNA: TGCAGTGCTAGAGGCCAGGGGGCTACCGCTGGCAATCAGCCCCAGCATTTT. This translates into CSARGQGATAGNQPQHF.

This clonotype was detected only once. V is TRBV6-2 or TRBV6-3 and J is TRBJ2-1; unclear D gene. In germline, CDR1 is MNHEY, CDR2 SVGEGT. This CDR3 spans 15 amino acids. With 6 bases removed from V and 0 bases from J, the gap between germline ends came to 12 bases. The CDR3 region is CASRKVGSSYNEQFF. CDR3 nucleotide sequence: TGTGCCAGCAGAAAAGTGGGTAGCTCCTACAATGAGCAGTTCTTC.

The table lists this clonotype with a few counts. V is TRBV25-1 and J is TRBJ2-1, with unresolved D. Trimming took 5 bases from V and 0 from J, leaving 11 bases between them. The CDR3 runs to 15 residues. Germline V gene sequence: CDR1 MGHDK, CDR2 SYGVNS. The CDR3 bases are TGTGCCAGCAGTCCCAGTTTCTACTCCTACAATGAGCAGTTCTTC. Amino acids: CASSPSFYSYNEQFF.

The V call is TRBV4-3, the J call TRBJ1-5; D call uncertain. In germline, CDR1 is LGHNA, CDR2 YSLEER. The CDR3 extends over 16 amino acids. V dropped 2 bases and J dropped 1 base, with 12 bases sitting between them. CDR3 amino acids: CASSQNALASNQPQHF. The CDR3 DNA reads TGCGCCAGCAGCCAAAATGCCCTGGCAAGCAATCAGCCCCAGCATTTT.

In its sample, this clonotype was seen a few times. As DNA, the CDR3 is TGCAGTGCTAGAGGGGGTAGCGGAGGATACGAGCAGTACTTC. It yields the protein CSARGGSGGYEQYF. The rearrangement joins TRBV20-1 to TRBJ2-7, with a possible D match to TRBD2 (6 bases). The CDR3 runs to 14 residues. Germline CDR1 reads DFQATT; CDR2 reads SNEGSKA (reference sequence). Trimming pared 1 base from V and 4 bases from J, leaving 14 bases between.

This chain uses TRBV6-6 with TRBJ2-5; 10 bases agree with TRBD2. Trimming removed 4 bases from V and 2 bases from J; junction bases left unmatched: 10. The germline V gene encodes CDR1 MNHNY and CDR2 SVGAGI (reference sequence). This CDR3 spans 17 amino acids. This chain's CDR3 is CASSSTSGLAEQETQYF. As DNA, the CDR3 is TGTGCCAGCAGTTCTACTTCCGGACTAGCGGAGCAAGAGACCCAGTACTTC.

The chain uses TRBV6-1 and TRBJ1-5; 9 bases fit TRBD1. Germline CDR1 reads MNHNS; CDR2 reads SASEGT. With 2 bases clipped from V and 5 bases from J, the junction kept 7 bases outside the gene matches. The CDR3 sequence is 16 residues long. The CDR3 spells CASSEKGQGIDQPQHF. Written as DNA, the CDR3 is TGTGCCAGCAGTGAAAAGGGACAGGGCATCGATCAGCCCCAGCATTTT.

This clonotype was detected many times. The gene calls are TRBV12-3 or TRBV12-4 and TRBJ2-1, with D perhaps being TRBD1 or TRBD2 (5 bases each). This CDR3 has 17 amino acids. V was trimmed by 2 bases and J by 8 bases, leaving 22 bases between them. The CDR3 DNA reads TGTGCCAGCAGTTTACGGGGCCACAGTGGGGGTGGTGATGAGCAGTTCTTC. It translates to CASSLRGHSGGGDEQFF.

The CDR3 reads CATSDRGEVEQFF. Written as DNA, the CDR3 is TGTGCCACCAGTGATCGAGGGGAGGTTGAGCAGTTCTTC. The V and J genes are TRBV24-1 and TRBJ2-1, with TRBD2 as a possible D gene (6 bases). V gave up 3 bases and J gave up 9 bases, with 11 bases separating them. This CDR3 is built from 13 residues. The germline gives CDR1 KGHDR, CDR2 SFDVKD.

The J gene is TRBJ1-4, the V gene TRBV7-2; D is unclear. The CDR3 totals 15 residues. Germline CDR1 reads SGHTA; CDR2 reads FQGNSA. Trimming stripped 0 bases from V and 5 bases from J, with 10 bases between. The CDR3 DNA is TGTGCCAGCAGCTTAGCCACCCACCAGAATGAAAAACTGTTTTTT. Residues: CASSLATHQNEKLFF.

J is TRBJ2-1 and V is TRBV20-1; no firm D call. This CDR3 has 14 amino acids. In germline, CDR1 is DFQATT, CDR2 SNEGSKA (reference sequence). Trimming pared 5 bases from V and 5 bases from J, leaving 16 bases between. Written as DNA, the CDR3 is TGCAGTGCTCATCTAACTCTAGGGCACAATGAGCAGTTCTTC. Its translation is CSAHLTLGHNEQFF.

This sequence joins TRBV2 and TRBJ2-1, with 10 positions matching TRBD1. The CDR3 extends over 15 amino acids. Germline trimming cut 6 bases from V and 5 bases from J; bases unmatched to any gene: 7. Germline CDR1 and CDR2: SNHLY and FYNNEI. The CDR3 region is CASRKGTGVDNEQFF. The CDR3 nucleotides read TGTGCCAGCAGAAAGGGGACAGGGGTCGACAATGAGCAGTTCTTC.

The V gene is TRBV7-2, the J gene TRBJ2-1; D might be TRBD2 (6 bases). The length of the CDR3 is 14 residues. V was clipped by 2 bases and J by 3 bases, with 8 bases between them. Germline V gene sequence: CDR1 SGHTA, CDR2 FQGNSA. CDR3 sequence (DNA): TGTGCCAGCAGCTTATGGGGGGTCTACAATGAGCAGTTCTTC. Translated, it gives CASSLWGVYNEQFF. The full variable domain, with the rest looked up from reference TRBV7-2 and TRBJ2-1, is GAGVSQSPSNKVTEKGKDVELRCDPISGHTALYWYRQSLGQGLEFLIYFQGNSAPDKSGLPSDRFSAERTGGSVSTLTIQRTQQEDSAVYLCASSLWGVYNEQFFGPGTRLTVL.

This chain joins TRBV10-3 and TRBJ2-7; 8 bases map to TRBD1. The CDR3 consists of 15 residues. Germline V gene data show CDR1 as ENHRY and CDR2 as SYGVKD. The ends lost 3 bases at V and 3 bases at J; junction bases unmatched: 7. Written as DNA, the CDR3 is TGTGCCATCAGTGAAAAGGGACAGGCGCACTACGAGCAGTACTTC. Its translation: CAISEKGQAHYEQYF.

This sequence joins TRBV29-1 and TRBJ1-5; 10 bases align to TRBD1. The CDR3 length is 13 residues. The junction had 2 bases not matched to a gene; V was cut back by 5 bases and J by 4 bases. Germline V gene data show CDR1 as SQVTM and CDR2 as ANQGSEA. CDR3 in DNA: TGCAGCGTTCCGGGACAGGGGAATCAGCCCCAGCATTTT. It is translated as CSVPGQGNQPQHF.

CDR3 nucleotide sequence: TGTGCCACCAGTGATTTTGATGAACATGGCTACACCTTC. It encodes CATSDFDEHGYTF. The V call is TRBV24-1, the J call TRBJ1-2; D is unresolved. The CDR3 is 13 residues long. Germline values: CDR1 KGHDR, CDR2 SFDVKD. Trimming stripped 1 base from V and 6 bases from J, with 8 bases between.

The chain links TRBV20-1 to TRBJ2-4; TRBD1 is a possible D gene (7 bases). The end of the DNA is better explained by TRBJ2-7, so the J call may be wrong. Germline assignment: CDR1 DFQATT and CDR2 SNEGSKA (reference sequence). The CDR3 contains 14 residues. The CDR3 bases are TGCAGTGCTAAAGACAGGGACTTCTCCTACGAGCAGTACTTC. As protein: CSAKDRDFSYEQYF.

This chain joins TRBV12-3 or TRBV12-4 and TRBJ1-2; weak D call: TRBD1 (6 bases). V was trimmed by 5 bases and J by 5 bases, leaving 27 bases between them. This CDR3 region has 18 residues. The CDR3, as DNA: TGTGCCAGCAGTCGATCGGACCAGACAGGCAGGGAGGATTATGGCTACACCTTC. Its protein product is CASSRSDQTGREDYGYTF.

This clonotype was counted a few times. This chain connects TRBV4-3 to TRBJ1-4; unclear D gene. The CDR3 totals 16 residues. Deletions cut 0 bases from V and 0 bases from J, with 8 bases between. The germline V gene encodes CDR1 LGHNA and CDR2 YSLEER. DNA for the CDR3: TGCGCCAGCAGCCAAGATCTCGACACAACTAATGAAAAACTGTTTTTT. It codes for CASSQDLDTTNEKLFF.

The table lists this clonotype with a few counts. The chain couples TRBV4-1 to TRBJ1-6; D unclear. The CDR3 spans 17 residues. Per the germline V gene, CDR1 is MGHRA and CDR2 is YSYEKL. V lost 2 bases and J 0 bases, leaving 11 bases between the germline ends. The CDR3 sequence is CASSQYTTSSYNSPLHF. The CDR3 nucleotides read TGCGCCAGCAGCCAATACACGACTAGCTCCTATAATTCACCCCTCCACTTT.

This clonotype was observed many times. J is TRBJ2-7 and V is TRBV7-2; perhaps TRBD1 as D (6 bases). V lost 3 bases to trimming and J lost 4 bases, with 13 bases between them. CDR3 length: 14 amino acids. Germline loops: CDR1 SGHTA, CDR2 FQGNSA. DNA for the CDR3: TGTGCCAGCAGCTTGTCAGGGGCCATATACGAGCAGTACTTC. Translation: CASSLSGAIYEQYF.

This clonotype was observed a handful of times. This chain connects TRBV4-2 to TRBJ1-1; 8 bases are shared with TRBD1. This CDR3 is built from 15 residues. Germline V gene data show CDR1 as LGHNA and CDR2 as YNFKEQ. Unmatched junction bases numbered 8, after V lost 4 bases and J lost 4 bases. DNA for the CDR3: TGTGCCAGCAGCCCATTTCTAACAGGGGGCACTGAAGCTTTCTTT. It yields the protein CASSPFLTGGTEAFF.

J is TRBJ2-2 and V is TRBV12-3 or TRBV12-4, with 8 bases fitting TRBD2. J lost 0 bases, V lost 6 bases, and 6 bases had no gene match. The CDR3 has 16 residues. As DNA, the CDR3 is TGTGCCAGCAGCCTACTAGCGGTTACGAACACCGGGGAGCTGTTTTTT. Its protein is CASSLLAVTNTGELFF.